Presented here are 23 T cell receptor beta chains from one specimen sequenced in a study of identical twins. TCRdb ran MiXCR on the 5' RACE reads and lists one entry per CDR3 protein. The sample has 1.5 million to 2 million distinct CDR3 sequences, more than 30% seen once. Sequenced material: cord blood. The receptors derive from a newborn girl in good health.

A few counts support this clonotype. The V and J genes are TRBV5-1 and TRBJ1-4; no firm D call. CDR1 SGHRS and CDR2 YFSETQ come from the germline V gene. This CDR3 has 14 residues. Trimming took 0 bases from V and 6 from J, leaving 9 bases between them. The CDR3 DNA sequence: TGCGCCAGCAGCTTGGGACGGCCCTATGAAAAACTGTTTTTT. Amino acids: CASSLGRPYEKLFF.

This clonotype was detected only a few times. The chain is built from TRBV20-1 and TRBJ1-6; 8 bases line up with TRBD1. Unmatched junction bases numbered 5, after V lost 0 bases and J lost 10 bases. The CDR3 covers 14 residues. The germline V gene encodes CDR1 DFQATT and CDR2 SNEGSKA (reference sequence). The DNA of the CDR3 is TGCAGTGCTAGAGAGCCAGGGGGCGGATCACCCCTCCACTTT. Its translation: CSAREPGGGSPLHF.

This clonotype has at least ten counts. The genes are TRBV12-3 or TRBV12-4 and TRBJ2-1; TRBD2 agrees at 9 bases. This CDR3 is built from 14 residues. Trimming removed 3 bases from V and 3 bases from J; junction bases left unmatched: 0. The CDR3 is CASSLRGGYNEQFF. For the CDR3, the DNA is TGTGCCAGCAGTTTGCGGGGGGGCTACAATGAGCAGTTCTTC.

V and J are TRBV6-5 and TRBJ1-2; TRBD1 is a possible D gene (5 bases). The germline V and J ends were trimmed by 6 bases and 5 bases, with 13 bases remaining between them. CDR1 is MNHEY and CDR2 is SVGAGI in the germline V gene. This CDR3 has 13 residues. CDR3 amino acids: CASRLTGRYGYTF. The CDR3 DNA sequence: TGTGCCAGCAGGCTCACAGGTCGTTATGGCTACACCTTC.

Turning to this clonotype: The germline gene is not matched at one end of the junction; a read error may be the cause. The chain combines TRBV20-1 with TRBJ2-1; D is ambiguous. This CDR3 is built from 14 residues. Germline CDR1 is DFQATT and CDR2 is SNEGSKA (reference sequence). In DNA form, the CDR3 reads TGCGGTGCGATAGCAGATAGGCTCTACAATGAGCAGTTCTTC. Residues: CGAIADRLYNEQFF.

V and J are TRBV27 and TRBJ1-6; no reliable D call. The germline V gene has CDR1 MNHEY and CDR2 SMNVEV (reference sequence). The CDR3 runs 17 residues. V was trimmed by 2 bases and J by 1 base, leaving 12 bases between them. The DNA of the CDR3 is TGTGCCAGCAGTTTAATGGGGATCGGTTCCTATAATTCACCCCTCCACTTT. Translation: CASSLMGIGSYNSPLHF.

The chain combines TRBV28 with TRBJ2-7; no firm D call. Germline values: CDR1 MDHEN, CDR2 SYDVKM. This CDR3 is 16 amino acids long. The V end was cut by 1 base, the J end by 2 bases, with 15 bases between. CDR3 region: CASSLFSVHFAYEQYF. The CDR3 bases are TGTGCCAGCAGTTTATTCTCCGTGCACTTCGCCTACGAGCAGTACTTC.

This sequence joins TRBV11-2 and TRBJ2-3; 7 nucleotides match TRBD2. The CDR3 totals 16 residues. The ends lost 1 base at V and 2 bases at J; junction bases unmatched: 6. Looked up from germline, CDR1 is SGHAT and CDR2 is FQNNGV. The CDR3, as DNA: TGTGCCAGCAGCTTAGTAGCGGGTTCCCTCACAGATACGCAGTATTTT. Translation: CASSLVAGSLTDTQYF.

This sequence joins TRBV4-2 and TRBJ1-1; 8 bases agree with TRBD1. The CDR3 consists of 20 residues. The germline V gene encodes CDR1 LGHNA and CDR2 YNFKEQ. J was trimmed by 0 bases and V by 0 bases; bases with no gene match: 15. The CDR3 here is CASSQDPWGGTGPLNTEAFF. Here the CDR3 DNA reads TGTGCCAGCAGCCAAGATCCTTGGGGGGGGACAGGCCCTCTGAACACTGAAGCTTTCTTT.

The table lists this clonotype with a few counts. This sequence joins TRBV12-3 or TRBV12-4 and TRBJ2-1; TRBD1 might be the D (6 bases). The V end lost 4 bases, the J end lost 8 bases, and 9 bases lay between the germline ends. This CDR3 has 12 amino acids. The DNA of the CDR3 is TGTGCCAGCAGTTCAGGGGTCTATGAGCAGTTCTTC. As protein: CASSSGVYEQFF.

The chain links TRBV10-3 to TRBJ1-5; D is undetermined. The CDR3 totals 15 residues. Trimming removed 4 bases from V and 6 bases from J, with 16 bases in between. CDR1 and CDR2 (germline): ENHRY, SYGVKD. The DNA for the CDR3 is TGTGCCATCAGTGTTTCCGGGATAGAGAGTCAGCCCCAGCATTTT. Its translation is CAISVSGIESQPQHF.

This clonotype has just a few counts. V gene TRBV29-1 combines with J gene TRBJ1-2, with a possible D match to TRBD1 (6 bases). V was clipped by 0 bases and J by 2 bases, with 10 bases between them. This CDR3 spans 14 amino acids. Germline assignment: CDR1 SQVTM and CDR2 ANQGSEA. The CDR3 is CSVEDWGANYGYTF. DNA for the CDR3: TGCAGCGTTGAAGATTGGGGGGCGAACTATGGCTACACCTTC.

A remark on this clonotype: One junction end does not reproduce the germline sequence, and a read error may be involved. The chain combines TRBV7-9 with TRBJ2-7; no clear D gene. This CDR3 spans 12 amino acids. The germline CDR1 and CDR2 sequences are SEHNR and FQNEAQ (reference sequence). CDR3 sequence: CTSSSQTHEQYF. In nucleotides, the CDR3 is TGTACCAGCAGCTCACAGACTCACGAGCAGTACTTC.

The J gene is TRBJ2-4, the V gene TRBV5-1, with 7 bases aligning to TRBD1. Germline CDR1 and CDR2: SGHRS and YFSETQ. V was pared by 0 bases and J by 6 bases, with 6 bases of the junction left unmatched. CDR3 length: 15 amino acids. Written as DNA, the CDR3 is TGCGCCAGCAGCTTGGGACAGGGATCTGGAAACATTCAGTACTTC. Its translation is CASSLGQGSGNIQYF.

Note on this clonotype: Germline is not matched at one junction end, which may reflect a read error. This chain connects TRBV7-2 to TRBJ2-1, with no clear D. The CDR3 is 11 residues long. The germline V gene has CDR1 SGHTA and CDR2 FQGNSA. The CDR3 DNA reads TGTTCCAGCAGCTTACTGAATGAGCAGTTCTTC. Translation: CSSSLLNEQFF.

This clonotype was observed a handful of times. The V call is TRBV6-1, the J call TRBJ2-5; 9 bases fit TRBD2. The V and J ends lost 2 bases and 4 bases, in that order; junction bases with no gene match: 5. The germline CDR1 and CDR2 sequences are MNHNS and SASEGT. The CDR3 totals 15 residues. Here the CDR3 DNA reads TGTGCCAGCAGTGAATTTGGCGGGAGGGGAGAGACCCAGTACTTC. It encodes CASSEFGGRGETQYF.

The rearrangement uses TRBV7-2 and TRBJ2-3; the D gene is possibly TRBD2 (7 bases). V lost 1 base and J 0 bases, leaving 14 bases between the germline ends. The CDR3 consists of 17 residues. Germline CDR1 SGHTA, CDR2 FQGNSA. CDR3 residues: CASSLVGSGGSTDTQYF. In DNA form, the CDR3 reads TGTGCCAGCAGCTTAGTAGGTTCGGGGGGCAGCACAGATACGCAGTATTTT.

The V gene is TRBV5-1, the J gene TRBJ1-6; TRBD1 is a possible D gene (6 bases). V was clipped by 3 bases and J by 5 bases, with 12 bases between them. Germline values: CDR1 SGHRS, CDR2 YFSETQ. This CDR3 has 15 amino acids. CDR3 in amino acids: CASSYTGSDNSPLHF. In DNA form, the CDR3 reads TGCGCCAGCAGCTACACAGGGAGTGATAATTCACCCCTCCACTTT.

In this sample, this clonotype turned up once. This CDR3 is CATSTELPGLAVSDTQYF. CDR3 nucleotide sequence: TGTGCCACCAGCACTGAATTACCGGGACTAGCGGTTTCAGATACGCAGTATTTT. This chain joins TRBV15 and TRBJ2-3; 11 nucleotides line up with TRBD2. From germline, CDR1 is LNHNV and CDR2 YYDKDF (reference sequence). Losses at the gene ends were 4 bases for V and 4 bases for J; bases not matched to a gene: 13. This CDR3 has 18 residues.

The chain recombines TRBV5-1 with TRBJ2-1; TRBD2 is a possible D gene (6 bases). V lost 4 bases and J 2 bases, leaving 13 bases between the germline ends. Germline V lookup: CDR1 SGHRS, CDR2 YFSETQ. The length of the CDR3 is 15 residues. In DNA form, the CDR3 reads TGCGCCAGCAGCCAGGGACTTCGTACCTACAATGAGCAGTTCTTC. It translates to CASSQGLRTYNEQFF.

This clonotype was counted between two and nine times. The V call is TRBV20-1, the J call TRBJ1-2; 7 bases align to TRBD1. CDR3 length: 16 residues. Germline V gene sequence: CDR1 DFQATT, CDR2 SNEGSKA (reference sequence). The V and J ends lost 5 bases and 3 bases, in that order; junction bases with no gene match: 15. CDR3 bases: TGCAGTGCTCGAATACTACAGGGGAGGGGGGACTATGGCTACACCTTC. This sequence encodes CSARILQGRGDYGYTF.

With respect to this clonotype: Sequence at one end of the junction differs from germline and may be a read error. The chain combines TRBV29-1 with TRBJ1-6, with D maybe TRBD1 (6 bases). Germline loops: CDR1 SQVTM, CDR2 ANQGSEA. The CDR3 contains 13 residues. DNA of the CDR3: TGCAGCGTCGGGGGGGCTCAAGGTTCACCCCCCCACTTT. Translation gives CSVGGAQGSPPHF.

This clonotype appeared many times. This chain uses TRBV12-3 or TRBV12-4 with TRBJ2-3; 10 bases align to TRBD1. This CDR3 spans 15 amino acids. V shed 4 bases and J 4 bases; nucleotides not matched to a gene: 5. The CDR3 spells CASSSRDRGPDTQYF. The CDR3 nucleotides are TGTGCCAGCAGTTCCCGGGACAGGGGACCAGATACGCAGTATTTT.